Listed here is a single TCR beta chain. Its target is unknown. Trimming took off 3 bases at V and 10 bases at J, with 15 bases between the two ends. Germline values: CDR1 MDHEN, CDR2 SYDVKM. This CDR3 region has 13 residues. The entry originates in a study of cytomegalovirus exposure and HLA in healthy donors. Across the whole study: In a later analysis, the approximately 110 validation repertoires were reported to have used the same platform as the roughly 600 first-cohort repertoires. The study's findings and limits: The listing of roughly 160 TCR beta chains classed them as cytomegalovirus-associated. Generally TCR sequences proved uncommon, though certain public TCRs appeared in numerous donors.

The protocol was immunoSEQ multiplex PCR, while the TCRdb copy is restricted to in-frame clones and leaves out a portion. The sample has 100,000 to 150,000 clones; 90% to 97% are singletons. This chain uses TRBV28 with TRBJ1-1, with D uncertain. The source material was PBMCs. The sequence came from a man between 18 and 35 years old in good health and CMV-seronegative. The CDR3 DNA reads as TGTGCCAGCAGTTTGATCGGCCGGCTAGGAGCTTTCTTT. Protein: CASSLIGRLGAFF.